This T cell receptor (beta chain) appears in the sequencing data of a study of T cells expressing NK-cell markers. One entry per CDR3 protein, without DNA, is what TCRdb gives after re-calling the 5' RACE reads. This sample lists hundreds of thousands of distinct CDR3 sequences; its ten largest clones have 7.3%. Per germline, CDR1 KGHSH and CDR2 LQKENI. The CDR3 covers 13 residues. The clonotype comes from a woman between 18 and 75 years old in good health. The source material was blood T cells: a sorted CD56 or NKG2C T cell subset, CD4+ or CD8+ T cells, or bulk PBMC T cells (not recorded which). J is TRBJ1-2 and V is TRBV18. The CDR3 loop is CASSPPGGGGYTF.